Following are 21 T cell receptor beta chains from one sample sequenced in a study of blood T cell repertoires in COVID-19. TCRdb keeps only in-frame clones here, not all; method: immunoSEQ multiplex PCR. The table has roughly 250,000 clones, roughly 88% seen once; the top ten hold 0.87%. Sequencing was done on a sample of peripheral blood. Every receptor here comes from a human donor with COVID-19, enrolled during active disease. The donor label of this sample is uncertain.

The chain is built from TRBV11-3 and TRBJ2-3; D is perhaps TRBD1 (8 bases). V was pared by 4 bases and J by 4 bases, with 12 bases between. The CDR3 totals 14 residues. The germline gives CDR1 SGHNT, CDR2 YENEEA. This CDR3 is CASSSTGGADTQYF. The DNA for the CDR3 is TGTGCCAGCAGCTCCACAGGGGGGGCAGATACGCAGTATTTT.

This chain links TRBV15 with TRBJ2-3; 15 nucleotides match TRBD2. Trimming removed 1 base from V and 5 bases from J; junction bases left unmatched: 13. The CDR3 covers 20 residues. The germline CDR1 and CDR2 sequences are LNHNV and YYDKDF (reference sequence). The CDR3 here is CATSRAPGTSGRPGGDTQYF. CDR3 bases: TGTGCCACCAGCAGAGCGCCCGGGACTAGCGGGAGGCCCGGTGGAGATACGCAGTATTTT. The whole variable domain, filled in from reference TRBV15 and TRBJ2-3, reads DAMVIQNPRYQVTQFGKPVTLSCSQTLNHNVMYWYQQKSSQAPKLLFHYYDKDFNNEADTPDNFQSRRPNTSFCFLDIRSPGLGDTAMYLCATSRAPGTSGRPGGDTQYFGPGTRLTVL.

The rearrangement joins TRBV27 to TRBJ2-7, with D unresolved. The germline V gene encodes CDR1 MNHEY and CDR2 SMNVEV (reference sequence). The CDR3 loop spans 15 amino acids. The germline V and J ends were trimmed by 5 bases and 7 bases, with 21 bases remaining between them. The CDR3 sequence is CASSPLGSPNVEQYF. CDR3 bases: TGTGCCAGCAGTCCCCTCGGGTCCCCTAATGTGGAGCAGTACTTC.

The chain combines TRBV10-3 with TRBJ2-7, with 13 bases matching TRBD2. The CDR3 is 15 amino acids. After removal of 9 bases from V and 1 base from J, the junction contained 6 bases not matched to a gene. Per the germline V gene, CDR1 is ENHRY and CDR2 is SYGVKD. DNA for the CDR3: TGTGCCATAGGACTAGCGGGAGAACAGTCCTACGAGCAGTACTTC. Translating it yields CAIGLAGEQSYEQYF.

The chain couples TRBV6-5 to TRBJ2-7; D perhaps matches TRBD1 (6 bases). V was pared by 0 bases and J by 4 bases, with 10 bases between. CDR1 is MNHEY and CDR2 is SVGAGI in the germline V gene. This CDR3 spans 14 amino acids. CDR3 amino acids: CASSYSYRVYEQYF. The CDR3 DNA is TGTGCCAGCAGTTACTCATACAGGGTGTACGAGCAGTACTTC.

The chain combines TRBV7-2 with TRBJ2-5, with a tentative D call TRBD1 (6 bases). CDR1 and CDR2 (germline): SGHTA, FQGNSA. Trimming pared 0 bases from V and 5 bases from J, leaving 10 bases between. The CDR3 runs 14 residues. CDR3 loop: CASSLAQGRETQYF. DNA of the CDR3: TGTGCCAGCAGCTTAGCACAGGGTCGGGAGACCCAGTACTTC.

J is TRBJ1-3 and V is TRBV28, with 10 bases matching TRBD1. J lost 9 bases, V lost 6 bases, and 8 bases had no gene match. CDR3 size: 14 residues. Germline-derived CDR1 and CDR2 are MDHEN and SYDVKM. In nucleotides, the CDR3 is TGTGCCAGCAGCGAGGGACAGGGGTATGGCACCATATATTTT. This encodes CASSEGQGYGTIYF.

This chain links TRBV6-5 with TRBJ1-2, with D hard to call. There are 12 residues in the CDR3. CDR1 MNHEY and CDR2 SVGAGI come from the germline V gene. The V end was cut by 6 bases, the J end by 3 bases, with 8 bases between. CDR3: CASRKTDYGYTF. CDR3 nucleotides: TGTGCCAGCAGGAAAACAGACTATGGCTACACCTTC.

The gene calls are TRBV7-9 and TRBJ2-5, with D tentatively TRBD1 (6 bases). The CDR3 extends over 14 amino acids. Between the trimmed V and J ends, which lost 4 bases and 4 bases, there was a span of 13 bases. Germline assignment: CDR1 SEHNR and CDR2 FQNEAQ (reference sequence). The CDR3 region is CASSSTGTRETQYF. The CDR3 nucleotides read TGTGCCAGCAGCTCGACCGGGACAAGAGAGACCCAGTACTTC. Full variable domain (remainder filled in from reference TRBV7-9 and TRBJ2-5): DTGVSQNPRHKITKRGQNVTFRCDPISEHNRLYWYRQTLGQGPEFLTYFQNEAQLEKSRLLSDRFSAERPKGSFSTLEIQRTEQGDSAMYLCASSSTGTRETQYFGPGTRLLVL.

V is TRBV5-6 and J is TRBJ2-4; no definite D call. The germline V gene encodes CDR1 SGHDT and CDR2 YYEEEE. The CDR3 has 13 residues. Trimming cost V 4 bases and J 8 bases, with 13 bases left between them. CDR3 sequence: CASSPTTSDIQYF. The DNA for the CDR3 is TGTGCCAGCAGCCCTACTACCTCAGACATTCAGTACTTC.

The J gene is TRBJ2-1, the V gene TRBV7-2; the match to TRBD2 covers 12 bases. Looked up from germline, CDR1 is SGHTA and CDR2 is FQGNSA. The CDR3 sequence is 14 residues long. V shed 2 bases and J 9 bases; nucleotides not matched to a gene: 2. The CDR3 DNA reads TGTGCCAGCAGCTTACGACTAGCGGGAGCTGAGCAGTTCTTC. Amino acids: CASSLRLAGAEQFF.

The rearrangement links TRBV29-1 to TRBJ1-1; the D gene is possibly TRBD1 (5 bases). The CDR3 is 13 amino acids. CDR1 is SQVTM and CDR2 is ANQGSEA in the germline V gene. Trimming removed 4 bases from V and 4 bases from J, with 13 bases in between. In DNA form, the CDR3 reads TGCAGCGTTGGTAGGGGTTCGGGCACTGAAGCTTTCTTT. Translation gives CSVGRGSGTEAFF.

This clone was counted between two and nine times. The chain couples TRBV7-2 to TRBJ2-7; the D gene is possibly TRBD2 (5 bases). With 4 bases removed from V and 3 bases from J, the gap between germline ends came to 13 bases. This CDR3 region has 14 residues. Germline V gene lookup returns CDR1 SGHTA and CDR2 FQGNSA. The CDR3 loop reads CASSYGMGVYEQYF. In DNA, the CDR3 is TGTGCCAGCAGCTACGGGATGGGAGTCTACGAGCAGTACTTC.

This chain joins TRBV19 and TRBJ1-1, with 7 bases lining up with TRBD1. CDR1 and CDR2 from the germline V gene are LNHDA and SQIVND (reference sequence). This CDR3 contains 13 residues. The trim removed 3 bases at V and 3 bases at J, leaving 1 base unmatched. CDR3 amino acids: CASSIRGDTEAFF. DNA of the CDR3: TGTGCCAGTAGTATCAGGGGGGACACTGAAGCTTTCTTT.

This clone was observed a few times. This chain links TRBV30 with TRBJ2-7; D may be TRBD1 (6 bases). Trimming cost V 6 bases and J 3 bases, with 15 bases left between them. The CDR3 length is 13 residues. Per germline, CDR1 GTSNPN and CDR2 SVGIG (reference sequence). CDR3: CACFSDSFYEQYF. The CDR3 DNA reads TGTGCCTGTTTTTCGGACAGCTTCTACGAGCAGTACTTC.

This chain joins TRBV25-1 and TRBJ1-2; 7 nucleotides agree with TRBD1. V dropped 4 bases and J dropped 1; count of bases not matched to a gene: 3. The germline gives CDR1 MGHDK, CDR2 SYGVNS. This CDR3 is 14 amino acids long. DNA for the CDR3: TGTGCCAGCAGTGCGCAGGGGGTTAACTATGGCTACACCTTC. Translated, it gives CASSAQGVNYGYTF.

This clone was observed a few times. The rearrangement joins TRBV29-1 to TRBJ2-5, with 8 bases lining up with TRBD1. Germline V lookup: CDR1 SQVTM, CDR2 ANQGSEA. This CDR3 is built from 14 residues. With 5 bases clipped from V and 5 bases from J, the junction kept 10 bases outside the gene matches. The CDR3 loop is CSVRPTGDGETQYF. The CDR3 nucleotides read TGCAGCGTTAGGCCGACAGGGGATGGGGAGACCCAGTACTTC. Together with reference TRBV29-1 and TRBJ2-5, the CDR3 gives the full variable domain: SAVISQKPSRDICQRGTSLTIQCQVDSQVTMMFWYRQQPGQSLTLIATANQGSEATYESGFVIDKFPISRPNLTFSTLTVSNMSPEDSSIYLCSVRPTGDGETQYFGPGTRLLVL.

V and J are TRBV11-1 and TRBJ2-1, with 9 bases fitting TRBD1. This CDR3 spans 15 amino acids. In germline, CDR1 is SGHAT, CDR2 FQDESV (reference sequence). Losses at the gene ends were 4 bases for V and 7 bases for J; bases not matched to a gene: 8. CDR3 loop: CASSSPGQGRNEQFF. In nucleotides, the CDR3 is TGTGCCAGCAGCTCCCCGGGACAGGGTCGGAATGAGCAGTTCTTC.

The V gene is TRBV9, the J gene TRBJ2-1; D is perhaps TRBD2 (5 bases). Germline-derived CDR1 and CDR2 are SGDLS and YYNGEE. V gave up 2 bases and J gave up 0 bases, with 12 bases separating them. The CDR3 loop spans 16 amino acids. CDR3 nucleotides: TGTGCCAGCAGCGTGTATGGGGAGAGCTCCTACAATGAGCAGTTCTTC. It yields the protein CASSVYGESSYNEQFF.

CDR3 sequence: CASSSRLAGNEQYF. Written as DNA, the CDR3 is TGTGCCAGCAGCTCAAGACTAGCGGGGAACGAGCAGTACTTC. The chain recombines TRBV11-2 with TRBJ2-7, with 11 nucleotides matching TRBD2. CDR3 length: 14 residues. The V segment lost 4 bases and the J segment 5 bases; nucleotides outside the gene matches: 4. Germline V lookup: CDR1 SGHAT, CDR2 FQNNGV.

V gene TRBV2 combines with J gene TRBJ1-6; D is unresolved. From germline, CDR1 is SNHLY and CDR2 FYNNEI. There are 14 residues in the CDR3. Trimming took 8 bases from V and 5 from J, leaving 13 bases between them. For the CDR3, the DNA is TGTGCCAGCGCCGCTATAACCAATAATTCACCCCTCCACTTT. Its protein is CASAAITNNSPLHF.